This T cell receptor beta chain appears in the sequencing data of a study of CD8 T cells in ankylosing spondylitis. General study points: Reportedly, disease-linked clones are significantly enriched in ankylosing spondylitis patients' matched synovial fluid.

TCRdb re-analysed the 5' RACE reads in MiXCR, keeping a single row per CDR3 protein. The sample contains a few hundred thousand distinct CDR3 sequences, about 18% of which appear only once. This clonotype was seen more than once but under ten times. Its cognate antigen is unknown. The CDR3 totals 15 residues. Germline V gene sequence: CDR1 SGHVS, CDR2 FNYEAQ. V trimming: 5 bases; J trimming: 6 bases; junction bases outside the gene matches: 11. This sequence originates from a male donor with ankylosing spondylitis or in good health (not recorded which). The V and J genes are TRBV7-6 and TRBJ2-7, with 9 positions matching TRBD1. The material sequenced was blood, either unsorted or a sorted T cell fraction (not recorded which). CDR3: CASSRVGGQGSEQYF. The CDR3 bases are TGTGCCAGCAGCAGGGTTGGGGGACAGGGATCCGAGCAGTACTTC.